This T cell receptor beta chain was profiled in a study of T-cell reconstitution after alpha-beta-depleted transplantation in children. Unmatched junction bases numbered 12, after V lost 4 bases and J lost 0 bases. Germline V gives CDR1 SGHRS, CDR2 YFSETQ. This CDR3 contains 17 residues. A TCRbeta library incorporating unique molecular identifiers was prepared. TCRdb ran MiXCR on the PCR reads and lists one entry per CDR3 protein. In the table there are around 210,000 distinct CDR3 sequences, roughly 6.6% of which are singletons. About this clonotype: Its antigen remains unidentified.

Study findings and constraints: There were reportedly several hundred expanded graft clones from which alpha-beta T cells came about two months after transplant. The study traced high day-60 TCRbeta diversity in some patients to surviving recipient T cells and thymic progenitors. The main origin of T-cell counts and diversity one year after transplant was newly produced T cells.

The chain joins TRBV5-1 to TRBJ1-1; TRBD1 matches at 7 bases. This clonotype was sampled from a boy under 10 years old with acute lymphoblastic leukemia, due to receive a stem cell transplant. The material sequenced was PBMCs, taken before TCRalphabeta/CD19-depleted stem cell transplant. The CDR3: CASSPGPGGLMNTEAFF. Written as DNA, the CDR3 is TGCGCCAGCAGCCCCGGGCCAGGGGGACTCATGAACACTGAAGCTTTCTTT. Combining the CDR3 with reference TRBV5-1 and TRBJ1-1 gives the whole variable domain KAGVTQTPRYLIKTRGQQVTLSCSPISGHRSVSWYQQTPGQGLQFLFEYFSETQRNKGNFPGRFSGRQFSNSRSEMNVSTLELGDSALYLCASSPGPGGLMNTEAFFGQGTRLTVV.